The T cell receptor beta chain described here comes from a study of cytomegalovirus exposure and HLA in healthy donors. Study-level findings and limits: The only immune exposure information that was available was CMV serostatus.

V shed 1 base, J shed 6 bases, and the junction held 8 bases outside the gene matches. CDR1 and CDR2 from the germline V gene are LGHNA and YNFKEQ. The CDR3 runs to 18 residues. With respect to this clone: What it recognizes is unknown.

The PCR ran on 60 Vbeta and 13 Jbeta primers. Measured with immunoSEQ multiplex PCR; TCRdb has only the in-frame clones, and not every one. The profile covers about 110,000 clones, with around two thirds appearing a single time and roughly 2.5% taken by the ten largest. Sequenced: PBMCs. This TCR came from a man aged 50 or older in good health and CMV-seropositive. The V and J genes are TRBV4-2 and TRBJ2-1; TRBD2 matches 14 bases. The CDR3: CASSQVGLAGGGGNEQFF. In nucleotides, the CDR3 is TGTGCCAGCAGCCAAGTCGGACTAGCGGGAGGAGGAGGCAATGAGCAGTTCTTC.